Below, 21 T cell receptor beta chains from the same sample are listed, as sequenced in a study of blood T cell repertoires in COVID-19. Clones were sequenced by immunoSEQ multiplex PCR, and TCRdb holds only the in-frame ones, with some missing. The top ten hold 2% to 2.5% of the sample, which has 200,000 or so clones, 85% to 90% seen once. The sample comprised PBMCs or T cells enriched from blood (not recorded which). The receptors originated from a woman aged 40 to 50 with acute COVID-19.

The chain uses TRBV19 and TRBJ1-4, with TRBD1 identical over 7 bases. After removal of 3 bases from V and 5 bases from J, the junction contained 9 bases not matched to a gene. This CDR3 has 16 amino acids. Germline lookup yields CDR1 LNHDA and CDR2 SQIVND (reference sequence). Here the CDR3 reads CASSMEGTARNEKLFF. In DNA, the CDR3 is TGTGCCAGTAGTATGGAGGGGACAGCCCGGAATGAAAAACTGTTTTTT. The entire variable domain, with the rest obtained from reference TRBV19 and TRBJ1-4, is as follows: DGGITQSPKYLFRKEGQNVTLSCEQNLNHDAMYWYRQDPGQGLRLIYYSQIVNDFQKGDIAEGYSVSREKKESFPLTVTSAQKNPTAFYLCASSMEGTARNEKLFFGSGTQLSVL.

The CDR3 is CASSLTGFDEQFF. CDR3 sequence (DNA): TGTGCCAGCAGCCTGACAGGGTTCGATGAGCAGTTCTTC. The V call is TRBV7-3, the J call TRBJ2-1; 7 bases map to TRBD1. The germline V gene has CDR1 SGHTA and CDR2 FQGTGA. Trimming at V came to 5 bases and at J to 8 bases, leaving 6 bases not matched to a gene. The CDR3 runs 13 residues.

Comment on this clone: Other DNA sequences in the same sample also yield this CDR3. J is TRBJ2-5 and V is TRBV28, with TRBD2 matching 10 bases. Germline V gene sequence: CDR1 MDHEN, CDR2 SYDVKM. CDR3 length equals 13 residues. After removal of 9 bases from V and 1 base from J, the junction contained 2 bases not matched to a gene. The CDR3 reads CASKRGGQETQYF. CDR3 sequence (DNA): TGTGCCAGTAAGCGGGGGGGCCAAGAGACCCAGTACTTC. The variable domain in full, with the rest retrieved from reference TRBV28 and TRBJ2-5, is DVKVTQSSRYLVKRTGEKVFLECVQDMDHENMFWYRQDPGLGLRLIYFSYDVKMKEKGDIPEGYSVSREKKERFSLILESASTNQTSMYLCASKRGGQETQYFGPGTRLLVL.

V is TRBV12-3 or TRBV12-4 and J is TRBJ1-2; the match to TRBD1 covers 7 bases. Germline trimming cut 5 bases from V and 3 bases from J; bases unmatched to any gene: 3. This CDR3 spans 13 amino acids. DNA of the CDR3: TGTGCCAGCAGTCCCGACAGGGACTATGGCTACACCTTC. Translated: CASSPDRDYGYTF.

V gene TRBV9 combines with J gene TRBJ1-5; D not resolved. The CDR3 length is 14 residues. Trimming removed 3 bases from V and 0 bases from J, with 7 bases in between. CDR1 and CDR2 from the germline V gene are SGDLS and YYNGEE. The CDR3 bases are TGTGCCAGCAGCGGCCCCTATAGCAATCAGCCCCAGCATTTT. It translates to CASSGPYSNQPQHF.

J is TRBJ2-1 and V is TRBV20-1, with 12 bases lining up with TRBD2. The CDR3 extends over 16 amino acids. Germline-derived CDR1 and CDR2 are DFQATT and SNEGSKA (reference sequence). V gave up 3 bases and J gave up 6 bases; unmatched junction bases: 9. In DNA, the CDR3 is TGCAGTGCTAGTGGGGCTAGCGGGGGGGCCGCCAATGAGCAGTTCTTC. It encodes CSASGASGGAANEQFF.

J is TRBJ2-7 and V is TRBV28; 11 bases map to TRBD1. The CDR3 has 16 amino acids. Trimming took 0 bases from V and 5 from J; bases not matched to a gene: 6. The germline V gene encodes CDR1 MDHEN and CDR2 SYDVKM. In DNA form, the CDR3 reads TGTGCCAGCAGTTTATGGGGGACAGGGGGTAGCCACGAGCAGTACTTC. It encodes CASSLWGTGGSHEQYF.

This chain joins TRBV5-6 and TRBJ2-3; 7 bases agree with TRBD1. Germline trimming cut 4 bases from V and 7 bases from J; bases unmatched to any gene: 12. Germline-derived CDR1 and CDR2 are SGHDT and YYEEEE. This CDR3 has 15 residues. CDR3 sequence: CASSRRTGGTNTQYF. In DNA form, the CDR3 reads TGTGCCAGCAGCCGGAGGACAGGAGGTACCAATACGCAGTATTTT.

The rearrangement links TRBV24-1 to TRBJ2-1; 12 nucleotides match TRBD2. The V gene end was trimmed by 3 bases and the J gene end by 2 bases; junction bases not matched to a gene: 7. The V gene's germline CDR1 is KGHDR and CDR2 SFDVKD. CDR3 size: 18 residues. CDR3 nucleotides: TGTGCCACCAGTGATGCCACCCCTAGCGGGGGGGCCTACAATGAGCAGTTCTTC. Translated, it gives CATSDATPSGGAYNEQFF.

This clone was counted a few times. V and J are TRBV27 and TRBJ2-2; TRBD1 agrees at 9 bases. V lost 7 bases and J lost 5; bases outside the gene matches: 14. The germline V gene encodes CDR1 MNHEY and CDR2 SMNVEV (reference sequence). This CDR3 comprises 17 residues. This CDR3 reads CASTPLTGTGQTGELFF. DNA for the CDR3: TGTGCCAGCACTCCTTTGACCGGGACAGGGCAAACCGGGGAGCTGTTTTTT.

This clone was recorded once. This chain connects TRBV18 to TRBJ2-5, with TRBD2 matching over 10 bases. The CDR3 is made up of 14 amino acids. The V gene end was trimmed by 3 bases and the J gene end by 5 bases; junction bases not matched to a gene: 3. Germline V gives CDR1 KGHSH, CDR2 LQKENI. The CDR3 loop is CASSPLAGVETQYF. The CDR3 DNA follows: TGTGCCAGCTCACCTCTAGCGGGGGTGGAGACCCAGTACTTC.

The chain uses TRBV29-1 and TRBJ1-2; 10 nucleotides match TRBD1. Germline lookup yields CDR1 SQVTM and CDR2 ANQGSEA. The CDR3 has 12 amino acids. The junction had 3 bases not matched to a gene; V was cut back by 6 bases and J by 5 bases. CDR3 sequence (DNA): TGCAGCGTGGACAGGGGGTCATATGGCTACACCTTC. The encoded protein is CSVDRGSYGYTF.

This chain uses TRBV5-4 with TRBJ1-1; 9 bases map to TRBD1. With V trimmed by 4 bases and J by 1 base, 11 bases remained unmatched. Germline lookup yields CDR1 SGHNT and CDR2 YYREEE (reference sequence). CDR3 length equals 17 residues. The CDR3: CASSPGQGRQSNTEAFF. The CDR3 DNA reads as TGTGCCAGCAGCCCCGGACAGGGGCGGCAATCGAACACTGAAGCTTTCTTT.

The chain employs TRBV15 and TRBJ2-1; 13 bases agree with TRBD2. Germline V gene lookup returns CDR1 LNHNV and CDR2 YYDKDF (reference sequence). The CDR3 totals 20 residues. V was pared by 5 bases and J by 0 bases, with 13 bases of the junction left unmatched. The CDR3 coding sequence is TGTGCCACCAGCTCTCGAATGACTAGCGGGGGGTCCTTCTCCTACAATGAGCAGTTCTTC. Protein sequence: CATSSRMTSGGSFSYNEQFF.

J is TRBJ2-1 and V is TRBV18; D perhaps matches TRBD1 (5 bases). This CDR3 contains 15 residues. Germline V CDR1 and CDR2: KGHSH, LQKENI. Between the trimmed V and J ends, which lost 1 base and 3 bases, there was a span of 10 bases. The CDR3 sequence is CASSPLAGRYNEQFF. CDR3 bases: TGTGCCAGCTCACCACTGGCAGGGCGCTACAATGAGCAGTTCTTC.

The rearrangement links TRBV6-2 or TRBV6-3 to TRBJ2-1; TRBD1 matches at 11 bases. Germline V CDR1 and CDR2: MNHEY, SVGEGT. The ends lost 1 base at V and 6 bases at J; junction bases unmatched: 2. This CDR3 is built from 15 residues. The CDR3 loop reads CASSYWGTGGNEQFF. The CDR3 coding sequence is TGTGCCAGCAGTTACTGGGGGACAGGGGGCAATGAGCAGTTCTTC.

The V gene is TRBV7-8, the J gene TRBJ2-1; maybe TRBD1 (5 bases). V shed 4 bases and J shed 3 bases, with 13 bases lying between them. CDR1 is SGHVS and CDR2 is FQNEAQ in the germline V gene. This CDR3 region has 15 residues. The DNA for the CDR3 is TGTGCCAGCAGCTGGAGTCGGACAAGCTACAATGAGCAGTTCTTC. It encodes CASSWSRTSYNEQFF.

This sequence joins TRBV18 and TRBJ1-6, with D maybe TRBD1 (6 bases). The length of the CDR3 is 15 residues. In germline, CDR1 is KGHSH, CDR2 LQKENI. With 3 bases removed from V and 9 bases from J, the gap between germline ends came to 15 bases. The DNA of the CDR3 is TGTGCCAGCTCACCGAAGGGGGGGCTGGGTTCACCCCTCCACTTT. This encodes CASSPKGGLGSPLHF.

On this clone itself: One end of the junction varies from germline; a read error may be responsible. The chain employs TRBV7-2 and TRBJ2-5; D gene ambiguous. The CDR3 covers 15 residues. Germline values: CDR1 SGHTA, CDR2 FQGNSA. CDR3 coding DNA: TGTGCCAGCAGCCTTACGGATGAGGCCTTAGAGGCCCAGTACTTC. Protein product: CASSLTDEALEAQYF.

The V call is TRBV19, the J call TRBJ2-1, with D possibly TRBD1 on 6 matching bases. The germline V gene has CDR1 LNHDA and CDR2 SQIVND (reference sequence). This CDR3 is 12 amino acids long. Trimming stripped 9 bases from V and 5 bases from J, with 11 bases between. Here the CDR3 reads CASRGSHNEQFF. CDR3 coding DNA: TGTGCCAGCAGGGGCTCTCACAATGAGCAGTTCTTC. Looking up the rest from reference TRBV19 and TRBJ2-1 gives the full variable domain: DGGITQSPKYLFRKEGQNVTLSCEQNLNHDAMYWYRQDPGQGLRLIYYSQIVNDFQKGDIAEGYSVSREKKESFPLTVTSAQKNPTAFYLCASRGSHNEQFFGPGTRLTVL.

The chain joins TRBV19 to TRBJ2-7; TRBD1 agrees at 8 bases. CDR3 length equals 13 residues. CDR1 and CDR2 (germline): LNHDA, SQIVND (reference sequence). Unmatched junction bases numbered 1, after V lost 5 bases and J lost 1 base. CDR3 sequence: CASSGTGSYEQYF. CDR3 nucleotide sequence: TGTGCCAGTAGTGGGACAGGTTCCTACGAGCAGTACTTC. The full variable domain, in which reference TRBV19 and TRBJ2-7 provide the parts outside the CDR3, is DGGITQSPKYLFRKEGQNVTLSCEQNLNHDAMYWYRQDPGQGLRLIYYSQIVNDFQKGDIAEGYSVSREKKESFPLTVTSAQKNPTAFYLCASSGTGSYEQYFGPGTRLTVT.